One T cell receptor beta chain is described in this entry. CDR3 length: 18 residues. Germline CDR1 is SGHVS and CDR2 is FQNEAQ. Trimming removed 2 bases from V and 1 base from J; junction bases left unmatched: 11. Per the study methods: Reference gene primer amplification in the assay estimated nucleated cell counts. The table came from immunoSEQ multiplex PCR; TCRdb's copy has only in-frame clones and leaves some out. V, J and clone size are those of that table, while D and trimming were read from the DNA. The data show hundreds of thousands of clones, roughly 89% seen once. These data belong to a study of blood T cell repertoires in COVID-19. Across the whole study: T cells, B-cell-depleted T cells, or PBMCs provided the cDNA or gDNA that served as material.

The sequence derives from a young woman with active or convalescent COVID-19. Sequenced sample: peripheral blood. V and J are TRBV7-8 and TRBJ2-3, with 8 nucleotides matching TRBD2. The CDR3 DNA reads TGTGCCAGCAGCTTACCCCCTCAGCGGGAGCGGGGCACAGATACGCAGTATTTT. It codes for CASSLPPQRERGTDTQYF.